One TCR beta chain is described in this entry. This clonotype was found a few times. Its specific antigen is unknown. Within one base of it there is no much larger clone, and no base qualities were kept. Taken from the germline V gene, the CDR1 and CDR2 loops are SGHRS and YFSETQ. V is trimmed back by 0 bases and J by 2 bases, and the junction contains 8 bases that no gene match accounts for. The CDR3 sequence holds 17 residues, the cysteine and phenylalanine included. This entry keeps only the CDR3 DNA: 51 bases, framed from base 1. These data come from a study of blood T cells in healthy people across ages (dated by TCRdb to about 2015). General notes on the study: In model experiments, roughly one uniquely barcoded TCR beta cDNA molecule per two T cells was captured by template switching. Using deep sequencing normalized with unique cDNA molecular identifiers, the study measured how TCR beta repertoire diversity changes with age. Two additional independent replicas of 1 million unique cDNA reads from the same blood draw were analyzed for two donors (one aged 18 to 29 and one aged 80 or older). To avoid experimental bias, donors of different ages were spread randomly across the sequencing lanes. Donors were grouped into four age groups: young (average approximately 15 years), middle-aged (around 39), aged (around 60) and long-lived (about 90). The research as a whole found: The CMV infection status of donors was not known, potentially confounding age-related changes in expanded clonotypes. Conclusive comparison of naive and antigen-experienced compartments was prevented by the profiling of bulk unsorted PBMCs. The percentage of naive T cells measured by flow cytometry correlated strongly with observed TCR beta diversity. As age increased, observed TCR beta diversity per million T cells dropped in a roughly linear way, and a significant reduction was already evident by age around 41. Compared with the aged group, the long-lived group had more naive CD4+ T cells, fewer expanded clones and increased TCR diversity, suggesting age selection. Total diversity estimates from one million sequenced T cells were considered lower bounds and underestimates.

Donors were around 37 systemically healthy Caucasian individuals from Russia aged about 6 to 100 years. Each donor gave 8 to 10 milliliters of peripheral blood, drawn into EDTA-treated Vacutainer tubes. Ficoll-Paque density-gradient centrifugation was used to isolate PBMCs, with at least 6.5 million per sample. Total RNA was extracted from PBMCs with Trizol reagent, with at least 6 micrograms obtained per sample. The percentages of naive CD45RAhigh/CD27high T cells were determined by flow cytometry on a PBMC aliquot from every donor. The library was produced with 5' RACE. Sequenced on an Illumina HiSeq 2500. The second PCR ran for roughly 7 to 12 cycles and used a J-beta primer mix along with a sample-barcoded 5' primer. Each TCR beta cDNA molecule received a unique molecular identifier from a template-switch 5' adaptor carrying 12 random nucleotides. Each sample yielded at least 2.5 million CDR3-containing paired-end reads. The Mint cDNA synthesis kit, primed by a TRBC-specific oligonucleotide, was used to synthesize first-strand cDNA from all RNA. All cDNA was treated with uracil-DNA glycosylase and then went through a first 18-cycle PCR with the universal primers M1SS and BC2_uni_R. Regarding the original processing steps: Normalization of each sample was performed by random selection of 1 million high-quality reads, each carrying a distinct molecular identifier. Instead of being binned into consensus sequences, reads that shared molecular identifiers were thrown out. MiTCR, with a Q25 quality threshold and the strictest error-elimination algorithm, was used for CDR3 identification, clonotype clustering and error correction. Lower-bound total TCR beta diversity was estimated with a nonparametric unseen species model using Euler transformation. TCRdb reprocessing: public reads trimmed at Q25 with fastp, clones called with MiXCR, in-frame beta chains kept. Under each unique CDR3 protein, matching rows form one entry showing the most common genes and DNA. The V and J calls and clone size come from TCRdb's table, not from the authors' own analysis. The sample table lists hundreds of thousands of distinct CDR3 sequences, approximately 22% of them with a count of one. Of the sample, around a fifth is held by the ten largest clones.

The chain was built from TRBV5-1 and TRBJ2-5; TRBD1 aligns with 9 central bases. The sample taken for sequencing was blood. The sequence derives from a man between 65 and 85 years old in good health. DNA sequence: TGCGCCAGCAGCTTGGCCGGGACAGGGTTGGGGCAAGAGACCCAGTACTTC. Translated, it gives CASSLAGTGLGQETQYF.